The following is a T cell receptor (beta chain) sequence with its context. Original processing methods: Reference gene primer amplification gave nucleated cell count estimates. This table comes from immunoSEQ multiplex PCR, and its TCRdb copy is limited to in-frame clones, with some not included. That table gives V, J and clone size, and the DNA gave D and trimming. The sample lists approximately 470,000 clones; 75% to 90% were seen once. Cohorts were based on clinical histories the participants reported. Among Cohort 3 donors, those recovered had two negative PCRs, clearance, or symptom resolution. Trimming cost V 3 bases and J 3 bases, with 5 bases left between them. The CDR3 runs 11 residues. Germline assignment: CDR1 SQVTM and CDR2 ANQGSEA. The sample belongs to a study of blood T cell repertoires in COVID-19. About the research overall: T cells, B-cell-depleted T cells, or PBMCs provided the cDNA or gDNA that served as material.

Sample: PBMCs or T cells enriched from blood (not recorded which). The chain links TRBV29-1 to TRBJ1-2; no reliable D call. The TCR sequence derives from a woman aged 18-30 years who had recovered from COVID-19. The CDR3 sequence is CSVEVDYGYTF. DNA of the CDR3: TGCAGCGTTGAGGTAGACTATGGCTACACCTTC.